The present T cell receptor (beta chain) was sequenced within a study of spatial heterogeneity in lung cancer. Noted time point: blood at routine non-recurrence follow-up after resection. V was clipped by 5 bases and J by 5 bases; unmatched bases: 8. This CDR3 contains 16 residues. The V gene's germline CDR1 is SGHTA and CDR2 FQGNSA. This clonotype was detected only a few times. One entry per CDR3 protein, called by TCRdb with MiXCR from the 5' RACE reads. The sample lists 9,000 to 10,000 distinct CDR3 sequences, roughly 23% occurring once. The TCR comes from a female donor with early-stage non-small cell lung cancer. The sample here was PBMCs, taken at follow-up. The chain combines TRBV7-2 with TRBJ2-3; 12 bases line up with TRBD2. The CDR3 sequence: CASSRTSGNGGDTQYF. For the CDR3, the DNA is TGTGCCAGCAGCCGGACTAGCGGGAATGGAGGAGATACGCAGTATTTT.